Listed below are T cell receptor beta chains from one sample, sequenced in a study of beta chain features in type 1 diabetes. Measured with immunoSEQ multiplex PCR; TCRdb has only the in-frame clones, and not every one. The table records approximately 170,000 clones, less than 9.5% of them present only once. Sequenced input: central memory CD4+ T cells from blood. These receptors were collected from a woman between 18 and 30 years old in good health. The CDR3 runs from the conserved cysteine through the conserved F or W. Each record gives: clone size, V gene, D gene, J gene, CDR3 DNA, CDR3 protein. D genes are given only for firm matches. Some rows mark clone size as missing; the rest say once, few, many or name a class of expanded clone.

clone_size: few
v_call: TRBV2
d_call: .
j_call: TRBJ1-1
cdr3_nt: TGTGCCAGCAGTGAGATGAGTGGGAACACTGAAGCTTTCTTT
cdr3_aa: CASSEMSGNTEAFF

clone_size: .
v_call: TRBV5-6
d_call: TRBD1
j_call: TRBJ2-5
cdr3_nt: TGTGCCAGCAGTTGGGACAGGGGAGGGGCGAGTGGAGAGACCCAGTACTTC
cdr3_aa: CASSWDRGGASGETQYF

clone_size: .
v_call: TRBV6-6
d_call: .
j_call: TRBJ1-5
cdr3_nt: TGTGCCAGCTCCTTAAGCGGGAGCAATCAGCCCCAGCATTTT
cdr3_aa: CASSLSGSNQPQHF

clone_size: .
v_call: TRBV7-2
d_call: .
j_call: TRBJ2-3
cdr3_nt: TGTGCCAGCAGCTTAGAGTCTGGCGGGGGCACAGATACGCAGTATTTT
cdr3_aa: CASSLESGGGTDTQYF

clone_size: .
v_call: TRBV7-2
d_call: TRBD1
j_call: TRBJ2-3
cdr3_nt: TGTGCCAGCAGTCGCTCACAGGGGATAGATACGCAGTATTTT
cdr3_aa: CASSRSQGIDTQYF

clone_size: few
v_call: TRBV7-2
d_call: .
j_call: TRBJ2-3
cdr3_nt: TGTGCCAGCATTTTCAGAGCGGGTGCAGATACGCAGTATTTT
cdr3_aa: CASIFRAGADTQYF

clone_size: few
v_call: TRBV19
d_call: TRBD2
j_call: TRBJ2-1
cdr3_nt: TGTGCCAGTAGAAGAAACCGGGAGGGCGGGCACGAGCAGTTCTTC
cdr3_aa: CASRRNREGGHEQFF

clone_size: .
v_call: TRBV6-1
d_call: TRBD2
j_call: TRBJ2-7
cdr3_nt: TGTGCCAGCAGTGAAGCGTTTGAAGCGGGGTCCTTCTACGAGCAGTACTTC
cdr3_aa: CASSEAFEAGSFYEQYF

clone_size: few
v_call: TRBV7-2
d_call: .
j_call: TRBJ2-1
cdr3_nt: TGTGCCAGCAGCCCCAGACAGGTGGATGAGCAGTTCTTC
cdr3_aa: CASSPRQVDEQFF

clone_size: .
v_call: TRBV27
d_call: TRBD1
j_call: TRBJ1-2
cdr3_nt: TGTGCCAGCAGTTCGGGGGGACAGGGGGAAGTCTATGGCTACACCTTC
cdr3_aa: CASSSGGQGEVYGYTF

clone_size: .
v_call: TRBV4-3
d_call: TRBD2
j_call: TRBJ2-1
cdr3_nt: TGCGCCAGCAGCCAAGAAGCGGCTAGCGGGGGGCTTGGGGGGCAGTTCTTC
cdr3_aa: CASSQEAASGGLGGQFF

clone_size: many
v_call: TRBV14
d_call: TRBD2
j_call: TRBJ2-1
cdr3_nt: TGTGCCAGCAGCCGGACTAGCGGGGCCCTGTACAATGAGCAGTTCTTC
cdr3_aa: CASSRTSGALYNEQFF

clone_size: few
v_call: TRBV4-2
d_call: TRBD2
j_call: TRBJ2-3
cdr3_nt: TGTGCCAGCAGCGTCGGGACTAGCGGGATAAGAGATACGCAGTATTTT
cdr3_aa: CASSVGTSGIRDTQYF

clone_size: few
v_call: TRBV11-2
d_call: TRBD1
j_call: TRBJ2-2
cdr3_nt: TGTGCCAGCAGCCCCTGGACAGGGAACACCGGGGAGCTGTTTTTT
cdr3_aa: CASSPWTGNTGELFF

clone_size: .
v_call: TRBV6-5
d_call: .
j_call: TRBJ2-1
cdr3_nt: TGTGCCAGCAGTCCCACGGACAGCTCCTACAATGAGCAGTTCTTC
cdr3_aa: CASSPTDSSYNEQFF

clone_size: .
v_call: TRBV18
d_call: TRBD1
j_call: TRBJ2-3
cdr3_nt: TGTGCCAGCTCATCCCGGGACAGGGTGGCAGATACGCAGTATTTT
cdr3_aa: CASSSRDRVADTQYF

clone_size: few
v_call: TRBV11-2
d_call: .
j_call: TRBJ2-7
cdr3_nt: TGTGCCAGCAGCTTGCGGCAGAACTACGAGCAGTACTTC
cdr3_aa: CASSLRQNYEQYF

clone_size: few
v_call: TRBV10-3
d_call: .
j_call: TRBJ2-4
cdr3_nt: TGTGCCATCAGTACAGGAATGGGGACCAAAAACATTCAGTACTTC
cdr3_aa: CAISTGMGTKNIQYF

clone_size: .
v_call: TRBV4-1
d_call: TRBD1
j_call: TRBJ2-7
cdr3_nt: TGCGCCAGCAGCCAAGGGGACAGGAGGGACGAGCAGTACTTC
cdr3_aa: CASSQGDRRDEQYF

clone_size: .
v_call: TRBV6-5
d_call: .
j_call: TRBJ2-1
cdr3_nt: TGTGCCAGCAGTCCCGGGACAAGCTCCTACAATGAGCAGTTCTTC
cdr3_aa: CASSPGTSSYNEQFF

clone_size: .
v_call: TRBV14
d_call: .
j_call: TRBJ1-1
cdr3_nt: TGTGCCAGCAGCCATTGGGGCGCCGACCCTGAAGCTTTCTTT
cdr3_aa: CASSHWGADPEAFF

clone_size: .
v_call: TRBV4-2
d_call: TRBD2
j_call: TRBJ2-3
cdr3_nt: TGTGCCAGCAGCTACGGACTAGCGGGGGGAAGAGCAGATACGCAGTATTTT
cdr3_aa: CASSYGLAGGRADTQYF

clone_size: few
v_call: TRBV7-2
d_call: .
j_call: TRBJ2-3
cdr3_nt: TGTGCCAGCAGCTCCGGACTAAAGGATACGCAGTATTTT
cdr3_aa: CASSSGLKDTQYF

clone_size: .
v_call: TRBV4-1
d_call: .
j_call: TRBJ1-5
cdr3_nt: TGCGCCAGCAGCCCGAATACCGGGAGGGATCAGCCCCAGCATTTT
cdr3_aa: CASSPNTGRDQPQHF

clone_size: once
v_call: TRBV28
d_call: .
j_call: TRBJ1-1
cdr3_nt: TGTGCCAGCAGTTCTACAGGGTTTAGGGGGAACACTGAAGCTTTCTTT
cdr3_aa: CASSSTGFRGNTEAFF

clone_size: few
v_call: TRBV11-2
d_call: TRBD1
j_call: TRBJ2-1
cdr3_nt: TGTGCCAGCAGCTCTGTAGGGCAGGGGGCAGGAAATGAGCAGTTCTTC
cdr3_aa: CASSSVGQGAGNEQFF

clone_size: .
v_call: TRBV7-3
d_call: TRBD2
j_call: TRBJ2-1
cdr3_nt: TGTGCCAGCAGCTTTTCGGGGGGTCTCAATGAGCAGTTCTTC
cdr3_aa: CASSFSGGLNEQFF

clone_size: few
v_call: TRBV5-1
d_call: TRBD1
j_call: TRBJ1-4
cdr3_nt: TGCGCCAGCAGCTTGGGGGACAGGGGCCGTAATGAAAAACTGTTTTTT
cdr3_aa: CASSLGDRGRNEKLFF

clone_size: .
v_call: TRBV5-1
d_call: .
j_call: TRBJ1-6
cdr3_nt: TGCGCCAGCAGCTTGGACGCGGGGGCGAATTCACCCCTCCACTTT
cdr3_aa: CASSLDAGANSPLHF

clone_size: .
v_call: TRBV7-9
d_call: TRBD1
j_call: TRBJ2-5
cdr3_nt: TGTGCCAGCAGCCCAGGACAGGGGGTACAAGAGACCCAGTACTTC
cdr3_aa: CASSPGQGVQETQYF

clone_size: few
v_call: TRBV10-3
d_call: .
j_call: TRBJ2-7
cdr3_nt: TGTGCCATCAGCTCTCGAGGAGATGAACACGAGCAGTACTTC
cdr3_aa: CAISSRGDEHEQYF

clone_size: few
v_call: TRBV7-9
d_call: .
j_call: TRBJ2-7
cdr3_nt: TGTGCCAGCAGCTTAAAAGAGAGGGAGCAGTACTTC
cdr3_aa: CASSLKEREQYF